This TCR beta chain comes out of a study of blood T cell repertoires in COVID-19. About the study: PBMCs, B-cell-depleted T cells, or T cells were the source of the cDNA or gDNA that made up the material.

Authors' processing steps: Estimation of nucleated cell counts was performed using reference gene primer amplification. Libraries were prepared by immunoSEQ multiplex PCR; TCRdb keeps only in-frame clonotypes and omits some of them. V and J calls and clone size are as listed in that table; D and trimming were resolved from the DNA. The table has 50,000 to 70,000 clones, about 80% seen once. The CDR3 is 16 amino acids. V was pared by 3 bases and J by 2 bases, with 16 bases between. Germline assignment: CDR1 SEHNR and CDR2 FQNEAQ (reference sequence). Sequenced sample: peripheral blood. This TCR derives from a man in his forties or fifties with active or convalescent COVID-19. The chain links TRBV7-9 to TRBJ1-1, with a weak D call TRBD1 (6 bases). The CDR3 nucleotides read TGTGCCAGCAGCTTGCTCCGATCACAGGGTAACACTGAAGCTTTCTTT. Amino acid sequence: CASSLLRSQGNTEAFF.